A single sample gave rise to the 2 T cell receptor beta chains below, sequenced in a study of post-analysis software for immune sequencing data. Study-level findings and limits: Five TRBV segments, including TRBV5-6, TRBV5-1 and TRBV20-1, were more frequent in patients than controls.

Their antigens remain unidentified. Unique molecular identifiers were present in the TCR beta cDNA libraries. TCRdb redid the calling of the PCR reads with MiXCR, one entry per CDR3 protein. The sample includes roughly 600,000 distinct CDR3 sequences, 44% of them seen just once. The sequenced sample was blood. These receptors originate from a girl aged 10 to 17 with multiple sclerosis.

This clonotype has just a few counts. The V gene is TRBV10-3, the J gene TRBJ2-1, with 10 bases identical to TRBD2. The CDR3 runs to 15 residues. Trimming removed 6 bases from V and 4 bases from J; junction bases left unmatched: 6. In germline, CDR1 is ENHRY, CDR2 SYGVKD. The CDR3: CAIRTGLARYNEQFF. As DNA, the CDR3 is TGTGCCATCAGAACGGGACTAGCGCGATACAATGAGCAGTTCTTC.

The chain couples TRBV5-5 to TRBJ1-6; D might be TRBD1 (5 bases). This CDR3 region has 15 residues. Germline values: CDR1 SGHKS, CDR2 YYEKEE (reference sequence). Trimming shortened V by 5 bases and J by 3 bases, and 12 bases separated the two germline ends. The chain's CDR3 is CASSSGTGYNSPLHF. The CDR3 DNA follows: TGTGCCAGCAGTTCAGGGACGGGCTATAATTCACCCCTCCACTTT.